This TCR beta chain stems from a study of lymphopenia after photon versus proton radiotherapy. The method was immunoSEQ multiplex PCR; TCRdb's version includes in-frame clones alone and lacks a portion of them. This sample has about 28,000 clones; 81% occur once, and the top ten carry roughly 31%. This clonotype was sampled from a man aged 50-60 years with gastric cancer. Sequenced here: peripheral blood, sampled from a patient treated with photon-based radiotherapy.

DNA of the CDR3: TGTGCCAGCAGCTCCCGGGACACCCAGTACTTC. It is translated as CASSSRDTQYF. The chain employs TRBV7-2 and TRBJ2-5; D assignment may be TRBD1 or TRBD2 (5 bases each). The germline CDR1 and CDR2 sequences are SGHTA and FQGNSA. This CDR3 is built from 11 residues. Trimming removed 4 bases from V and 8 bases from J, with 8 bases in between.